This T cell receptor (beta chain) is drawn from a study of T cells after yellow fever vaccination. Overall study results and limits: Clones from primary vaccination mostly reappeared after the booster (96% CD4, about 85% CD8). Sorted repertoires could include abundant contaminating clonotypes from bulk cells. Just a small share of clonotypes turned up in the CD4 compartment as well as the CD8 compartment. A secondary response was less intense yet reached its peak sooner, at day 5 versus 15.

CDR1 and CDR2 from the germline V gene are ENHRY and SYGVKD. V was clipped by 3 bases and J by 1 base, with 16 bases between them. The CDR3 spans 16 residues. TCRdb passed the 5' RACE reads through MiXCR, listing each CDR3 protein once. The table records 340,000 or so distinct CDR3 sequences, around 13% of them present only once. This clonotype was seen ten or more times. Its target is not known. Specimen: CD4+ T cells sorted from PBMCs, collected 15 days after the yellow fever booster vaccination. This chain joins TRBV10-3 and TRBJ2-7, with D perhaps matching TRBD2 (7 bases). This clonotype was sampled from a man younger than 35 who received the YFV17D yellow fever vaccine. This chain's CDR3 is CAISDPPGGMSYEQYF. CDR3 bases: TGTGCCATCAGTGATCCCCCGGGGGGCATGTCCTACGAGCAGTACTTC.